These 26 T cell receptor beta chains came from one sample sequenced in a study of blood T cells in healthy people across ages. Through a sample-barcoded 5' primer and a J-beta primer mix, a second PCR was run for roughly 7 to 12 cycles. TCRdb reprocessed the 5' RACE reads via MiXCR and lists one record per CDR3 protein. Here the sample spans hundreds of thousands of distinct CDR3 sequences, under 55% being singletons. Sequencing was done on a sample of blood. These receptors were taken from a man in his sixties in good health.

CDR3 region: CASSPPALAETQYF. As DNA, the CDR3 is TGTGCCAGCAGCCCCCCCGCACTAGCGGAGACCCAGTACTTC. This rearrangement joins TRBV7-2 to TRBJ2-5, with 7 nucleotides matching TRBD2. The germline CDR1 and CDR2 sequences are SGHTA and FQGNSA. V lost 5 bases and J lost 5; bases outside the gene matches: 8. The CDR3 covers 14 residues.

The chain carries TRBV11-3 and TRBJ2-7; D is unclear. V was shortened by 6 bases and J by 3 bases, with 12 bases between the two germline ends. This CDR3 region has 13 residues. Germline V gene lookup returns CDR1 SGHNT and CDR2 YENEEA. CDR3 in amino acids: CASRHSYYYEQYF. CDR3 coding DNA: TGTGCCAGCAGACATTCCTATTACTACGAGCAGTACTTC.

This clonotype was picked up a small number of times. This chain connects TRBV2 to TRBJ2-5; D is perhaps TRBD1 or TRBD2 (5 bases each). The CDR3 is 11 residues long. Trimming stripped 6 bases from V and 10 bases from J, with 12 bases between. Germline CDR1 SNHLY, CDR2 FYNNEI. The CDR3 DNA reads as TGTGCCAGCAGAAGTCGGGGCGGCCAGTACTTC. It translates to CASRSRGGQYF.

This clonotype was seen only a few times. In DNA form, the CDR3 reads TGTGCCAGCAGCTCCCGGACAGGGGGCTCTGGCTACACCTTC. Its translation: CASSSRTGGSGYTF. This sequence joins TRBV7-2 and TRBJ1-2; 11 bases line up with TRBD1. CDR3 length equals 14 residues. After removal of 4 bases from V and 7 bases from J, the junction contained 5 bases not matched to a gene. The germline CDR1 and CDR2 sequences are SGHTA and FQGNSA.

Turning to this clonotype: A junction end diverges from the germline sequence, so it may reflect a read error. The chain combines TRBV20-1 with TRBJ2-3; 8 nucleotides line up with TRBD2. CDR1 is DFQATT, CDR2 SNEGSKA, per germline (reference sequence). CDR3 size: 15 residues. The CDR3 sequence is CSASPQRGYTDAQYF. The CDR3 DNA is TGCAGTGCTAGCCCCCAGCGGGGGTACACAGATGCGCAGTATTTT.

The V and J genes are TRBV29-1 and TRBJ2-7; TRBD1 matches 7 bases. There are 14 residues in the CDR3. Germline CDR1 and CDR2: SQVTM and ANQGSEA. V lost 6 bases to trimming and J lost 2 bases; unmatched junction nucleotides: 10. The CDR3 DNA reads as TGCAGCGTGGCCCCACAGGGGACCCCCTACGAGCAGTACTTC. Translating it yields CSVAPQGTPYEQYF.

This clonotype was seen more than once but under ten times. The V and J genes are TRBV20-1 and TRBJ2-7, with TRBD1 matching 8 bases. Germline V CDR1 and CDR2: DFQATT, SNEGSKA (reference sequence). V shed 2 bases, J shed 0 bases, and the junction held 9 bases outside the gene matches. The CDR3 contains 16 residues. The DNA of the CDR3 is TGCAGTGCTAGACACACTACAGGGGGAAGCTCCTACGAGCAGTACTTC. The encoded protein is CSARHTTGGSSYEQYF.

The gene calls are TRBV2 and TRBJ1-2; 12 positions agree with TRBD1. Germline loops: CDR1 SNHLY, CDR2 FYNNEI. The CDR3 runs 14 residues. After removal of 5 bases from V and 13 bases from J, the junction contained 11 bases not matched to a gene. The CDR3 sequence: CASSLGTGGNGGTF. The CDR3, as DNA: TGTGCCAGCAGTCTTGGGACAGGGGGCAATGGAGGCACCTTC.

This sequence joins TRBV7-9 and TRBJ2-2, with D possibly being TRBD1 (5 bases). The CDR3 spans 16 residues. V lost 0 bases to trimming and J lost 2 bases, with 10 bases between them. In germline, CDR1 is SEHNR, CDR2 FQNEAQ (reference sequence). The CDR3 sequence: CASSLAYGANTGELFF. CDR3 nucleotide sequence: TGTGCCAGCAGCTTAGCGTATGGGGCCAACACCGGGGAGCTGTTTTTT.

The gene calls are TRBV5-1 and TRBJ2-7; D unresolved. CDR1 SGHRS and CDR2 YFSETQ come from the germline V gene. The V gene lost 2 bases and the J gene lost 2 bases, with 8 bases spanning the gap. There are 13 residues in the CDR3. The CDR3 protein is CASSFQSTYEQYF. The CDR3 DNA reads as TGCGCCAGCAGCTTCCAGTCTACCTACGAGCAGTACTTC.

V is TRBV27 and J is TRBJ1-1; D is unclear. V lost 2 bases to trimming and J lost 0 bases, with 7 bases between them. The germline gives CDR1 MNHEY, CDR2 SMNVEV (reference sequence). This CDR3 is built from 14 residues. The CDR3 here is CASSLTPMNTEAFF. The DNA for the CDR3 is TGTGCCAGCAGTTTAACCCCCATGAACACTGAAGCTTTCTTT.

The genes are TRBV7-2 and TRBJ2-5, with D possibly TRBD1 on 6 matching bases. CDR1 is SGHTA and CDR2 is FQGNSA in the germline V gene. The CDR3 sequence is 15 residues long. Trimming removed 0 bases from V and 1 base from J, with 9 bases in between. In DNA, the CDR3 is TGTGCCAGCAGCTTAGCGGGACAAACCCAAGAGACCCAGTACTTC. This sequence encodes CASSLAGQTQETQYF.

Ten or more counts support this clonotype. The chain carries TRBV4-1 and TRBJ1-4; D not certain. V lost 1 base, J lost 4 bases, and 13 bases lay in between. This CDR3 is built from 16 residues. Germline V lookup: CDR1 MGHRA, CDR2 YSYEKL. This chain's CDR3 is CASSQGPPYYNEKLFF. The DNA of the CDR3 is TGCGCCAGCAGCCAAGGGCCACCTTACTATAATGAAAAACTGTTTTTT.

This clonotype occurred once. The rearrangement uses TRBV2 and TRBJ1-6, with D tentatively TRBD1 (5 bases). CDR1 and CDR2 (germline): SNHLY, FYNNEI. The CDR3 runs 14 residues. V was shortened by 7 bases and J by 9 bases, with 16 bases between the two germline ends. The CDR3 spells CASNPDSPLSPLHF. In DNA, the CDR3 is TGTGCCAGCAACCCCGACAGTCCACTTTCACCCCTCCACTTT.

This clonotype was recorded a few times. V gene TRBV29-1 combines with J gene TRBJ2-3; TRBD2 matches 13 bases. This CDR3 is 14 amino acids long. Germline CDR1 reads SQVTM; CDR2 reads ANQGSEA. J was trimmed by 4 bases and V by 8 bases; bases with no gene match: 6. The CDR3 region has the DNA TGCAGCATTCGGACTAGCGGGGGAGCAGATACGCAGTATTTT. This sequence encodes CSIRTSGGADTQYF.

This chain joins TRBV4-1 and TRBJ2-3, with D possibly being TRBD1 (5 bases). From germline, CDR1 is MGHRA and CDR2 YSYEKL. There are 16 residues in the CDR3. Trimming shortened V by 1 base and J by 1 base, and 12 bases separated the two germline ends. The CDR3 nucleotides are TGCGCCAGCAGCCAAGTCTCCAGGGTGGGCACAGATACGCAGTATTTT. Its protein is CASSQVSRVGTDTQYF.

The chain uses TRBV6-2 or TRBV6-3 and TRBJ2-4; D assignment may be TRBD1 or TRBD2 (5 bases each). Germline V lookup: CDR1 MNHEY, CDR2 SVGEGT. The germline V and J ends were trimmed by 9 bases and 4 bases, with 13 bases remaining between them. The CDR3 covers 13 residues. CDR3 sequence: CASLGREKNIQYF. The CDR3, as DNA: TGTGCCAGTTTGGGCAGGGAGAAAAACATTCAGTACTTC.

This clonotype has ten or more counts. V and J are TRBV29-1 and TRBJ2-5; maybe TRBD1 (5 bases). The CDR3 totals 12 residues. Trimming cost V 4 bases and J 2 bases, with 8 bases left between them. Germline V gene sequence: CDR1 SQVTM, CDR2 ANQGSEA. This CDR3 reads CSVARAQETQYF. The CDR3 region has the DNA TGCAGCGTTGCCAGGGCGCAAGAGACCCAGTACTTC.

The gene calls are TRBV6-5 and TRBJ1-4; 8 positions match TRBD1. The CDR3 is 16 amino acids. In germline, CDR1 is MNHEY, CDR2 SVGAGI. After removal of 6 bases from V and 6 bases from J, the junction contained 12 bases not matched to a gene. The CDR3 loop reads CASRPISGQVYEKLFF. The CDR3 DNA follows: TGTGCCAGCAGACCCATCTCGGGACAGGTCTATGAAAAACTGTTTTTT.

The V call is TRBV5-6, the J call TRBJ1-2; maybe TRBD1 (6 bases). The CDR3 runs to 14 residues. Trimming left V 4 bases short and J 4 bases short, with 14 bases between. Germline CDR1 SGHDT, CDR2 YYEEEE. CDR3 sequence reads: CASSKRDTSYGYTF. The CDR3 DNA sequence: TGTGCCAGCAGCAAACGGGACACCAGCTATGGCTACACCTTC.

The chain recombines TRBV20-1 with TRBJ1-5, with D perhaps TRBD1 (5 bases). Germline CDR1 and CDR2: DFQATT and SNEGSKA (reference sequence). The CDR3 extends over 16 amino acids. V lost 2 bases and J 2 bases, leaving 16 bases between the germline ends. The CDR3 loop is CSARPGGNSRNQPQHF. CDR3 nucleotide sequence: TGCAGTGCTAGACCGGGGGGTAACTCCCGCAATCAGCCCCAGCATTTT.

The chain has TRBV20-1 and TRBJ2-1; unclear D gene. The germline gives CDR1 DFQATT, CDR2 SNEGSKA (reference sequence). Trimming took 5 bases from V and 8 from J, leaving 22 bases between them. This CDR3 spans 15 amino acids. The CDR3 DNA reads as TGCAGTGCTCCTCCAGGCGCCTCACCCGTCTATGAGCAGTTCTTC. Translated, it gives CSAPPGASPVYEQFF.

V gene TRBV6-1 combines with J gene TRBJ2-1; 9 positions match TRBD2. The CDR3 is made up of 15 amino acids. From germline, CDR1 is MNHNS and CDR2 SASEGT. Unmatched junction bases numbered 11, after V lost 7 bases and J lost 7 bases. The CDR3 is CASKMAGGLVNEQFF. CDR3 sequence (DNA): TGTGCCAGCAAAATGGCGGGGGGGTTGGTAAATGAGCAGTTCTTC.

CDR3 nucleotide sequence: TGTGCCAGCAGCAAACAGGGGATAGGCAATCAGCCCCAGCATTTT. Protein sequence: CASSKQGIGNQPQHF. The chain couples TRBV9 to TRBJ1-5, with 7 positions matching TRBD1. Germline V gene data show CDR1 as SGDLS and CDR2 as YYNGEE. V lost 4 bases and J lost 2; bases outside the gene matches: 6. CDR3 length equals 15 residues.

This chain uses TRBV20-1 with TRBJ2-5; D is perhaps TRBD1 (6 bases). This CDR3 region has 14 residues. The V gene's germline CDR1 is DFQATT and CDR2 SNEGSKA (reference sequence). Trimming removed 6 bases at V and 2 bases at J, with 16 bases between. CDR3 amino acids: CSADRDNSQETQYF. The CDR3 coding sequence is TGCAGTGCAGACCGGGACAATTCACAAGAGACCCAGTACTTC.

V is TRBV20-1 and J is TRBJ2-7; 9 bases map to TRBD1. There are 13 residues in the CDR3. Germline V gene sequence: CDR1 DFQATT, CDR2 SNEGSKA (reference sequence). The V segment lost 3 bases and the J segment 5 bases; nucleotides outside the gene matches: 5. The CDR3 reads CSASRDRVHEQYF. The CDR3 DNA follows: TGCAGTGCTAGTAGGGACAGGGTACACGAGCAGTACTTC.